Following are 15 T cell receptor beta chains from one sample sequenced in a study of regulatory T cells in long-lasting Graves disease (dated by TCRdb to the early 2020s). Taken with the paper, the label for time point translates to: persistent/refractory GD, antithyroid drugs over 5 years with positive TRAb. RNA was extracted from PBMCs in TRIzol for both TCR sequencing and RNA sequencing. The protocol used for the library was multiplex PCR. The instrument was an Illumina HiSeq 4000. TCR beta libraries were built with iRepertoire HTBI primers and Arm-PCR amplification of CDR3 regions. TCRdb applied fastp at Q25 and MiXCR to the public reads, then kept only in-frame beta chains. Each record represents a unique CDR3 protein, reported with the most common genes and DNA among its rows. The sample table lists roughly 400,000 distinct CDR3 sequences, about a fifth of them with a count of one. Of the sample, about a fifth is held by the ten largest clones.

Sequenced here: peripheral blood mononuclear cells (PBMCs), sampled when the disease was refractory, from a patient treated with antithyroid drugs. These receptor sequences come from a female donor with Graves disease.

In this sample, this clonotype turned up a few times. The CDR3 DNA follows: TGTGCCAGCGGTAGTTACCCCCGGGGGTACGAGCAGTACTTC. Amino acids: CASGSYPRGYEQYF. This chain uses TRBV6-1 with TRBJ2-7; D possibly corresponds to TRBD2 (6 bases). The V gene lost 8 bases and the J gene lost 4 bases, with 18 bases spanning the gap. Germline V lookup: CDR1 MNHNS, CDR2 SASEGT. The CDR3 sequence is 14 residues long.

The V and J genes are TRBV7-9 and TRBJ2-7; D gene unclear. The V gene lost 5 bases and the J gene lost 7 bases, with 12 bases spanning the gap. CDR1 is SEHNR and CDR2 is FQNEAQ in the germline V gene (reference sequence). This CDR3 has 12 amino acids. CDR3 DNA sequence: TGTGCCAGCAGCCCTGAGGCGGTAGAGCAGTACTTC. Its protein product is CASSPEAVEQYF.

This clonotype has only a few counts. This chain links TRBV29-1 with TRBJ2-5, with unresolved D. The CDR3 covers 10 residues. V was cut by 3 bases and J by 5 bases, with 4 bases left in between. Germline V CDR1 and CDR2: SQVTM, ANQGSEA. CDR3: CSVEEETQYF. The CDR3 DNA reads as TGCAGCGTTGAGGAGGAGACCCAGTACTTC.

This clonotype was seen a handful of times. The genes are TRBV7-2 and TRBJ2-7; TRBD1 agrees at 7 bases. CDR1 is SGHTA, CDR2 FQGNSA, per germline. The CDR3 length is 14 residues. The V gene end was trimmed by 5 bases and the J gene end by 0 bases; junction bases not matched to a gene: 4. CDR3 sequence reads: CASSRDRNSYEQYF. For the CDR3, the DNA is TGTGCCAGCAGCCGGGACAGAAACTCCTACGAGCAGTACTTC.

The rearrangement links TRBV4-1 to TRBJ1-2; D may be TRBD1 (5 bases). V shed 3 bases and J shed 2 bases, with 13 bases lying between them. In germline, CDR1 is MGHRA, CDR2 YSYEKL. This CDR3 has 15 residues. CDR3 in DNA: TGCGCCAGCAGCCAGCCACTTGGGACCAACTATGGCTACACCTTC. It codes for CASSQPLGTNYGYTF.

This clonotype has a handful of counts. V gene TRBV7-9 combines with J gene TRBJ1-1; perhaps TRBD1 as D (5 bases). V was cut by 5 bases and J by 3 bases, with 19 bases left in between. CDR1 is SEHNR and CDR2 is FQNEAQ in the germline V gene (reference sequence). This CDR3 region has 16 residues. This CDR3 is CASSPGTVTSDTEAFF. As DNA, the CDR3 is TGTGCCAGCAGCCCGGGGACGGTCACGTCGGACACTGAAGCTTTCTTT.

This sequence joins TRBV6-1 and TRBJ1-5, with TRBD1 identical over 7 bases. The V segment lost 2 bases and the J segment 3 bases; nucleotides outside the gene matches: 4. There are 15 residues in the CDR3. Per the germline V gene, CDR1 is MNHNS and CDR2 is SASEGT. This CDR3 is CASSELRGPNQPQHF. CDR3 coding DNA: TGTGCCAGCAGTGAATTGAGGGGGCCCAATCAGCCCCAGCATTTT.

This clonotype was seen at least ten times. V usage is TRBV28 and J usage is TRBJ2-7, with 11 nucleotides matching TRBD1. The V segment lost 7 bases and the J segment 5 bases; nucleotides outside the gene matches: 4. Germline loops: CDR1 MDHEN, CDR2 SYDVKM. The CDR3 totals 13 residues. CDR3 nucleotides: TGTGCCAGCATGGGACAGGGGGTCCACGAGCAGTACTTC. This codes for CASMGQGVHEQYF. The full variable domain, rest sourced from reference TRBV28 and TRBJ2-7, is DVKVTQSSRYLVKRTGEKVFLECVQDMDHENMFWYRQDPGLGLRLIYFSYDVKMKEKGDIPEGYSVSREKKERFSLILESASTNQTSMYLCASMGQGVHEQYFGPGTRLTVT.

This clonotype was found many times. The chain has TRBV25-1 and TRBJ2-5, with 7 bases matching TRBD2. The V segment lost 8 bases and the J segment 5 bases; nucleotides outside the gene matches: 14. The germline gives CDR1 MGHDK, CDR2 SYGVNS. The CDR3 spans 15 residues. The CDR3: CASVRTGRGSETQYF. CDR3 nucleotides: TGTGCCAGCGTACGCACGGGTCGCGGGAGTGAGACCCAGTACTTC.

Points on this clonotype: This may be a read error: a much more frequent sequence differs by one nucleotide. This rearrangement joins TRBV11-2 to TRBJ2-7, with TRBD2 matching over 7 bases. Germline V gene sequence: CDR1 SGHAT, CDR2 FQNNGV. The CDR3 loop spans 14 amino acids. CDR3 sequence (DNA): TGTGTCAGCAGCTTAGGCGGGGGAGGCTACGAGCAGTACTTC. It encodes CVSSLGGGGYEQYF.

This clonotype appeared many times. The chain links TRBV11-2 to TRBJ2-5; 8 nucleotides align to TRBD1. This CDR3 has 12 amino acids. The germline CDR1 and CDR2 sequences are SGHAT and FQNNGV. V lost 6 bases to trimming and J lost 9 bases; unmatched junction nucleotides: 6. CDR3 sequence: CASRTGVGPQYF. The DNA of the CDR3 is TGTGCCAGCAGGACAGGGGTCGGGCCCCAGTACTTC.

Many counts were recorded for this clonotype. This chain connects TRBV18 to TRBJ2-7; D gene uncertain. Deletions cut 3 bases from V and 9 bases from J, with 12 bases between. Germline lookup yields CDR1 KGHSH and CDR2 LQKENI. There are 12 residues in the CDR3. The CDR3 nucleotides read TGTGCCAGCTCACCCCCTAACGGCGGGCAGTACTTC. Translation gives CASSPPNGGQYF.

This clonotype was seen only a few times. This chain's CDR3 is CASSPRRTISQETQYF. The CDR3 nucleotides read TGTGCCAGCTCACCACGTCGGACTATTAGTCAAGAGACCCAGTACTTC. The chain joins TRBV18 to TRBJ2-5, with D tentatively TRBD2 (6 bases). V lost 1 base and J 2 bases, leaving 14 bases between the germline ends. The length of the CDR3 is 16 residues. Germline V lookup: CDR1 KGHSH, CDR2 LQKENI.

This clonotype has a handful of counts. This chain connects TRBV20-1 to TRBJ2-5, with 7 positions matching TRBD1. Germline assignment: CDR1 DFQATT and CDR2 SNEGSKA (reference sequence). The trim removed 4 bases at V and 5 bases at J, leaving 7 bases unmatched. The CDR3 runs to 13 residues. The CDR3 here is CSATGGRGETQYF. In DNA form, the CDR3 reads TGCAGTGCTACAGGGGGAAGAGGGGAGACCCAGTACTTC.

This clonotype was picked up many times. V usage is TRBV2 and J usage is TRBJ1-5; D ambiguous. CDR3 size: 13 residues. Trimming cost V 4 bases and J 7 bases, with 11 bases left between them. In germline, CDR1 is SNHLY, CDR2 FYNNEI. The CDR3 DNA reads as TGTGCCAGCAGTGCAGCGGCAGACCAGCCCCAGCATTTT. This encodes CASSAAADQPQHF.